The rows below give T cell receptor beta chains drawn from one sample of a study of HIV-infected patients and healthy controls. From the 5' RACE reads, TCRdb called clonotypes with MiXCR, one entry per CDR3 protein. This table holds over 6,500 distinct CDR3 sequences, under 11% found once. Sequencing used blood, obtained during antiretroviral therapy. The receptors here all came from an adult with HIV infection. Both conserved end residues are part of each CDR3. The D gene is left open where the match is weak. Clone size appears in some rows only: once, few, many, or a class for an expanded clone.

length	V	size	J	D	DNA	CDR3
14	TRBV6-9	NA	TRBJ2-1	NA	TGTGCCAGCAGTTTCGGCAGGGCCGGCAATGAGCAGTTCTTC	CASSFGRAGNEQFF
15	TRBV6-6	many	TRBJ2-4	NA	TGTGCCAGCAGTTCCATGACAGTAGCCAAAAACATTCAGTACTTC	CASSSMTVAKNIQYF
16	TRBV7-2	medium-sized	TRBJ2-5	NA	TGTGCCAGCAGCTTAGAGGCGGGTACTCTCCAAGAGACCCAGTACTTC	CASSLEAGTLQETQYF
15	TRBV20-1	medium-sized	TRBJ2-7	TRBD1	TGCAGTGCTAGGCCAGGGGGCACAGGATCCTACGAGCAGTACTTC	CSARPGGTGSYEQYF
14	TRBV6-5	few	TRBJ2-7	TRBD1	TGTGCCAGCAGCCCCAACAGGGGCGCAGCCGAGCAGTACTTC	CASSPNRGAAEQYF
15	TRBV11-1	medium-sized	TRBJ2-5	NA	TGTGCCAGCAGCTTAGATTTTGGGGTTGGAGAGACCCAGTACTTC	CASSLDFGVGETQYF
16	TRBV6-1	medium-sized	TRBJ2-3	NA	TGTGCCAGCAGTGAACCCCCGGTCAGGGGCACAGATACGCAGTATTTT	CASSEPPVRGTDTQYF
13	TRBV11-2	many	TRBJ2-3	NA	TGTGCCAGCAGCTTTGCACCCCCAGATACGCAGTATTTT	CASSFAPPDTQYF
16	TRBV19	NA	TRBJ2-5	TRBD2	TGTGCCAGTAGTCAGCTAGCGGGGGGCCCCCAAGAGACCCAGTACTTC	CASSQLAGGPQETQYF
13	TRBV19	many	TRBJ2-7	NA	TGTGCCCGGTCCCGGGACATGGACTACGAGCAGTACTTC	CARSRDMDYEQYF
17	TRBV6-6	NA	TRBJ1-2	TRBD1	TGTGCCAGCAGCTTACCGGGACAGGTGGCGCTTAGCTATGGCTACACCTTC	CASSLPGQVALSYGYTF
15	TRBV18	many	TRBJ2-3	TRBD2	TGTGCCAGCTCCTCGGGACTAGCGGGCACAGATACGCAGTATTTT	CASSSGLAGTDTQYF
14	TRBV7-3	many	TRBJ1-2	NA	TGTGCCAGCAGCTCAGGGTCGACTAACTATGGCTACACCTTC	CASSSGSTNYGYTF
16	TRBV7-9	many	TRBJ1-6	NA	TGTGCCAGCAGGACTAATACAGGGCGAAGTAATTCACCCCTCCACTTT	CASRTNTGRSNSPLHF
14	TRBV7-9	many	TRBJ2-7	TRBD1	TGTGCCAGCAGCCCCCCGACAGGGTCCTACGAGCAGTACTTC	CASSPPTGSYEQYF
15	TRBV7-9	many	TRBJ2-2	TRBD1	TGTGCCAGCAGCTTAGGAGGGGGCAACACCGGGGAGCTGTTTTTT	CASSLGGGNTGELFF
16	TRBV6-5	medium-sized	TRBJ1-1	TRBD1	TGTGCCAGCAGTTTCCTGGGACAGGGGGCGCCGACTGAAGCTTTCTTT	CASSFLGQGAPTEAFF
16	TRBV6-1	medium-sized	TRBJ2-5	TRBD1	TGTGCCAGCAGTGCTGGGACAGGGACCCTCCAAGAGACCCAGTACTTC	CASSAGTGTLQETQYF
13	TRBV5-6	many	TRBJ1-2	NA	TGTGCCAGCAGCTTGGGGACAGATTATGGCTACACCTTC	CASSLGTDYGYTF
15	TRBV7-9	NA	TRBJ1-3	TRBD1	TGTGCCAGCAGCGGGGACAGGGCCTTTGGAAACACCATATATTTT	CASSGDRAFGNTIYF
14	TRBV6-1	many	TRBJ1-2	TRBD1	TGTGCCAGCAGTTCCGACAGGGGTAACTATGGCTACACCTTC	CASSSDRGNYGYTF
17	TRBV7-8	medium-sized	TRBJ1-1	NA	TGTGCCAGCAGCTTAGCGCCTTTGAGGATTAGAGCCTCTGAAGCTTTCTTT	CASSLAPLRIRASEAFF
13	TRBV3-1	medium-sized	TRBJ2-7	NA	TGTGCCAGCAGCCAAGATAGGACCGACGAGCAGTACTTC	CASSQDRTDEQYF
16	TRBV6-2/TRBV6-3	many	TRBJ1-1	TRBD1	TGTGCCAGCAGTTACCCACCGGACAGGGGGCATACTGAAGCTTTCTTT	CASSYPPDRGHTEAFF
15	TRBV2	many	TRBJ2-7	TRBD2	TGTGCCAGCAGCGTTAGCGGGGGGCCCCCCTACGAGCAGTACTTC	CASSVSGGPPYEQYF
15	TRBV6-1	NA	TRBJ2-3	NA	TGTGCCAGCAGTGTCGGGCGCGCGAGCACAGATACGCAGTATTTT	CASSVGRASTDTQYF
15	TRBV10-3	medium-sized	TRBJ2-3	NA	TGTGCCATCAGTGAGTCGGGCCGTGGCACAGATACGCAGTATTTT	CAISESGRGTDTQYF
13	TRBV5-1	many	TRBJ2-1	NA	TGCGCCAGCAGCTTGGCCTACCGGAATGAGCAGTTCTTC	CASSLAYRNEQFF
14	TRBV20-1	medium-sized	TRBJ2-3	NA	TGCAGTGCGAGGCTAGGACATAGCACAGATACGCAGTATTTT	CSARLGHSTDTQYF
13	TRBV6-5	medium-sized	TRBJ2-1	NA	TGTGCCAGCACCGTTTGCCCCTACAATGAGCAGTTCTTC	CASTVCPYNEQFF
13	TRBV10-1	few	TRBJ2-2	NA	TGCGCCAGCAGTTCAGGGGCCGCCGGGGAGCTGTTTTTT	CASSSGAAGELFF
15	TRBV19	NA	TRBJ1-5	TRBD1	TGTGCCAGTACACGACCCGGGACAGGCAATCAGCCCCAGCATTTT	CASTRPGTGNQPQHF
15	TRBV3-1	many	TRBJ2-1	NA	TGTGCCAGCAGCCTGGGACGCGGCTCCTACAATGAGCAGTTCTTC	CASSLGRGSYNEQFF
14	TRBV19	many	TRBJ2-1	TRBD2	TGTGCCAGTAGTAGCGGGGGGACAAACAATGAGCAGTTCTTC	CASSSGGTNNEQFF
17	TRBV5-1	many	TRBJ2-7	NA	TGCGCCAGCAGCTCTTCCCCGGATGACAGGAGCTCCTACGAGCAGTACTTC	CASSSSPDDRSSYEQYF
18	TRBV7-9	few	TRBJ1-4	NA	TGTGCCAGCAGCTTCAGGGCGAATTCTATCGCAACTAATGAAAAACTGTTTTTT	CASSFRANSIATNEKLFF
10	TRBV20-1	many	TRBJ1-4	NA	TGCAGTGCTAAACTAGAAAAACTGTTTTTT	CSAKLEKLFF
13	TRBV12-3/TRBV12-4	medium-sized	TRBJ2-1	NA	TGTGCCAGCAGTTTATCGGGGTTGTATGAGCAGTTCTTC	CASSLSGLYEQFF
15	TRBV5-1	many	TRBJ2-7	TRBD1	TGCGCCAGCAGCCTAGGACAGGGGTCTTCCTACGAGCAGTACTTC	CASSLGQGSSYEQYF
15	TRBV18	NA	TRBJ1-3	NA	TGTGCCAGCTCACCCGAACAAGTCTCTGGAAACACCATATATTTT	CASSPEQVSGNTIYF
14	TRBV6-1	few	TRBJ2-5	TRBD2	TGTGCCAGCAGTGAAGCAGTGGGGGGGGAGACCCAGTACTTC	CASSEAVGGETQYF
17	TRBV7-9	medium-sized	TRBJ2-4	NA	TGTGCCAGCAGCGCTGCCGGGACGCGAAGCGTTGAAAACATTCAGTACTTC	CASSAAGTRSVENIQYF
14	TRBV7-9	many	TRBJ2-1	NA	TGTGCCAGCAGCTTATTCGGGGGGCCAGATGAGCAGTTCTTC	CASSLFGGPDEQFF
14	TRBV6-5	NA	TRBJ2-7	NA	TGTGCCAGCAGGGAAGACAGGAGCTCCTACGAGCAGTACTTC	CASREDRSSYEQYF
14	TRBV18	NA	TRBJ1-2	NA	TGTGCCAGCTCACCCGACGGGGGAAACTATGGCTACACCTTC	CASSPDGGNYGYTF
18	TRBV15	many	TRBJ2-2	NA	TGTGCCACCAGCACCGGGACGGTGCACAGGGTGAGGACCGGGGAGCTGTTTTTT	CATSTGTVHRVRTGELFF
14	TRBV29-1	NA	TRBJ2-2	NA	TGCAGCGTTGACAGACCAACACAAACCGGGGAGCTGTTTTTT	CSVDRPTQTGELFF
17	TRBV28	few	TRBJ1-6	NA	TGTGCCAGCAGTTTAGGCAGTCCGAGCTCCTATAATTCACCCCTCCACTTT	CASSLGSPSSYNSPLHF
14	TRBV6-1	many	TRBJ1-6	NA	TGTGCCAGCAGTGCCAGGGGTCGCAATTCACCCCTCCACTTT	CASSARGRNSPLHF
13	TRBV5-4	medium-sized	TRBJ1-1	NA	TGTGCCAGCAGCTTGGCGGTGGGTACAGAAGCTTTCTTT	CASSLAVGTEAFF
11	TRBV5-1	many	TRBJ2-5	NA	TGCGCCAGCAGCTTCTTAGAGACCCAGTACTTC	CASSFLETQYF
12	TRBV29-1	medium-sized	TRBJ2-3	NA	TGCAGCGTCCGGGACAGCACAGATACGCAGTATTTT	CSVRDSTDTQYF